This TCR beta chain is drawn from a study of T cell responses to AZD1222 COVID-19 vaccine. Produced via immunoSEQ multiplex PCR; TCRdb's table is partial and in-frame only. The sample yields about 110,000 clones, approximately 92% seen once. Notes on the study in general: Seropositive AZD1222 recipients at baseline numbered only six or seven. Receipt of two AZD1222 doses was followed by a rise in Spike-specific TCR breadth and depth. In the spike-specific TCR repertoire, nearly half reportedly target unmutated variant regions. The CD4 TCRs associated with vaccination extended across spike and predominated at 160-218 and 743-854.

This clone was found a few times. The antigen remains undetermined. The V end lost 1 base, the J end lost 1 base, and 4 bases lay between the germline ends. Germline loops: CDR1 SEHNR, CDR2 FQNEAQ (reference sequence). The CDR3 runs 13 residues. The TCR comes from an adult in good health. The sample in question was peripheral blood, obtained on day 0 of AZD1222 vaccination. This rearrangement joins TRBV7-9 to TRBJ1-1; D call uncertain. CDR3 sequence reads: CASSLGRNTEAFF. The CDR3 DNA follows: TGTGCCAGCAGCTTAGGTCGGAACACTGAAGCTTTCTTT.